These T cell receptor beta chains were read from a single sample in a study of blood T cell repertoires in COVID-19. TCRdb's table, derived via immunoSEQ multiplex PCR, lists solely in-frame clones and lacks some. The sample has 200,000 to 250,000 clones; nearly 90% are singletons. The sequenced sample consisted of PBMCs or T cells enriched from blood (not recorded which). The receptor set was obtained from a man younger than 40 who had recovered from COVID-19. Both conserved end residues are part of each CDR3. A D gene is named only where the DNA matches it firmly.

>TRBD1|TRBV5-8|TRBJ2-7
TGTGCCAGCAGCTTGTGGCAGGGGGATAGCGAGCAGTACTTC
CASSLWQGDSEQYF
>NA|TRBV6-1|TRBJ1-1
TGTGCCAGCAGTGAGGACAAAAAAGCTTTCTTT
CASSEDKKAFF
>TRBD1|TRBV29-1|TRBJ1-1
TGCAGCGGCTGGACAGGGAACACTGAAGCTTTCTTT
CSGWTGNTEAFF
>NA|TRBV30|TRBJ1-3
TGTGCCTGGAATCGGGGGGCAGGGAACACCATATATTTT
CAWNRGAGNTIYF
>NA|TRBV11-2|TRBJ2-7
TGTGCCAGCAGCACGACGCCGGGAGTATGGCCCTACGAGCAGTACTTC
CASSTTPGVWPYEQYF
>TRBD2|TRBV7-8|TRBJ2-2
TGTGCCAGCAGGAGGGGACTAGCGGGGGAGGGAGGGGAGCTGTTTTTT
CASRRGLAGEGGELFF
>NA|TRBV6-5|TRBJ2-2
TGTGCCAGCAGTCAGGGTTCCGGGGAGCTGTTTTTT
CASSQGSGELFF
>NA|TRBV6-5|TRBJ2-1
TGTGCCAGCAGTTACCGCCTCGACTCCACAAATGAGCAGTTCTTC
CASSYRLDSTNEQFF
>TRBD2|TRBV6-5|TRBJ2-2
TGTGCCAGCAGGCGGGGGGACGGCACCGGGGAGCTGTTTTTT
CASRRGDGTGELFF
>TRBD1|TRBV28|TRBJ1-3
TGTGCCAGCACCGGCAGGCAGGGGGTCCCCATATATTTT
CASTGRQGVPIYF
>NA|TRBV9|TRBJ2-5
TGTGCCAGCAGCGTAGGGATTAGCATAGGCCAAGAGACCCAGTACTTC
CASSVGISIGQETQYF
>TRBD1|TRBV18|TRBJ1-2
TGTGCCAGCTCACCTGGACAGGGGAATACGGCCTATGGCTACACCTTC
CASSPGQGNTAYGYTF
>TRBD1|TRBV18|TRBJ1-2
TGTGCCAGCTCCGTGGGACAGAACTATGGCTACACCTTC
CASSVGQNYGYTF
>NA|TRBV12-3/TRBV12-4|TRBJ1-1
TGTGCCAGCAGTTTAACTTCCACTGAAGCTTTCTTT
CASSLTSTEAFF
>TRBD2|TRBV12-5|TRBJ2-3
TGTGCTAGTGGTCCTAGCGGGGGGGCAGATACGCAGTATTTT
CASGPSGGADTQYF
>NA|TRBV24-1|TRBJ2-7
TGTGCCACCAGTCCAGACAACTCCTACGAGCAGTACTTC
CATSPDNSYEQYF
>TRBD1|TRBV10-3|TRBJ1-2
TGTGCCATCAGTGAGACCTTAACGCGGGACAGGGGAAAATATGGCTACACCTTC
CAISETLTRDRGKYGYTF
>TRBD1|TRBV6-6|TRBJ2-5
TGTGCCAGCCACAACTGGCAGACAGGGGGCACGGAGACCCAGTACTTC
CASHNWQTGGTETQYF
>NA|TRBV29-1|TRBJ1-1
TGCAGCGCCCACAGGGACCCGAACACTGAAGCTTTCTTT
CSAHRDPNTEAFF
>TRBD1|TRBV28|TRBJ1-5
TGTGCCAGCAGCCTCGTGGCGGGACAGGGGGCCCGAGGCAATCAGCCCCAGCATTTT
CASSLVAGQGARGNQPQHF
>TRBD2|TRBV2|TRBJ2-3
TGTGCCACCAACCCCTATGGGAGCGGGAGGGAGGGGTCTGCAGATACGCAGTATTTT
CATNPYGSGREGSADTQYF
>NA|TRBV5-1|TRBJ2-3
TGCGCCAGCAGCTCTGCATATAGCAGGAATAGCGCAGATACGCAGTATTTT
CASSSAYSRNSADTQYF
>TRBD1|TRBV5-1|TRBJ1-4
TGCGCCAGCAGCCCCGGGACAGGGGTTAGTGAAAAACTGTTTTTT
CASSPGTGVSEKLFF
>NA|TRBV9|TRBJ1-5
TGTGCCAGCAGCGTATTGAGCGATCGCAATCAGCCCCAGCATTTT
CASSVLSDRNQPQHF
>TRBD2|TRBV7-3|TRBJ2-1
TGTGCCAGCAGCTCTGTAGCGGGATCTGAGCAGTTCTTC
CASSSVAGSEQFF
>TRBD1|TRBV29-1|TRBJ1-2
TGCAGCGCCTTACAGGGGGCGAACTATGGCTACACCTTC
CSALQGANYGYTF
>NA|TRBV6-2/TRBV6-3|TRBJ1-2
TGTGCCAGCAGTTACTTGGGGCTTTGGTATGGCTACACCTTC
CASSYLGLWYGYTF
>NA|TRBV3-1/TRBV3-2|TRBJ2-7
TGTGCCAGCAGCCTCCGCTATATACTAGGCTACGAGCAGTACTTC
CASSLRYILGYEQYF